This T cell receptor beta chain was identified in a study of blood T cell repertoires in COVID-19. Enrollees, about 18 to 89 years old, lived in approximately 25 US areas. Cohorts were assigned according to the clinical history that participants reported. Symptom resolution, clearance, or two negative PCRs marked donors in Cohort 3 as recovered. Germline lookup yields CDR1 SGHRS and CDR2 YFSETQ. The CDR3 covers 16 residues. V lost 1 base and J lost 0, with 10 bases in between. Per the original data handling: Amplifying reference gene primers gave estimates of nucleated cell counts. Some clones are missing from TCRdb's copy, which holds only in-frame ones; the method was immunoSEQ multiplex PCR. The DNA was the basis for D and trimming; V, J and clone size are from that table. The sample holds approximately 17,000 clones, more than 70% seen once.

The sequenced sample was PBMCs or T cells enriched from blood (not recorded which). The receptor was derived from a woman aged 25 to 45 who had recovered from COVID-19. This sequence joins TRBV5-1 and TRBJ2-2, with a tentative D call TRBD2 (5 bases). CDR3 nucleotide sequence: TGCGCCAGCAGCTTGTATACGGGGACGAACACCGGGGAGCTGTTTTTT. It codes for CASSLYTGTNTGELFF.